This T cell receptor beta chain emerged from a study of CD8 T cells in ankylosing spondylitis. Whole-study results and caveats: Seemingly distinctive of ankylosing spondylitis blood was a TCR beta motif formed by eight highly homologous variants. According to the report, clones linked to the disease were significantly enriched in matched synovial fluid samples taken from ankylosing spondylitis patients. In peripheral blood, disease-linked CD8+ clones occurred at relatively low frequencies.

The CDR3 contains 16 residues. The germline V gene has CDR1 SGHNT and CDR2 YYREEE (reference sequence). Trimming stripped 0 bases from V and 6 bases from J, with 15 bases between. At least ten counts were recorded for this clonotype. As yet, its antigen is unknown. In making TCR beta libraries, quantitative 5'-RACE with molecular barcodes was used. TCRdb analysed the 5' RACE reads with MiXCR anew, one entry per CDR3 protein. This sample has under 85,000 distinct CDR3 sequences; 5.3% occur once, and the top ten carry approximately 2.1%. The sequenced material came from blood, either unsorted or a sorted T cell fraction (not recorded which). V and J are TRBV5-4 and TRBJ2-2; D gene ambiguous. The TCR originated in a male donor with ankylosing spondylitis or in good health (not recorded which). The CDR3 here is CASSLAGPGRSGELFF. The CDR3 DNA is TGTGCCAGCAGCTTGGCCGGCCCCGGACGTTCCGGGGAGCTGTTTTTT.